This record covers a single TCR beta chain. No antigen is known for it. The data derive from a study of blood T cells in healthy people across ages. Primed by a sample-barcoded 5' primer and a J-beta primer mix, a second PCR proceeded for about 7 to 11 cycles. The template-switch adaptor was a 5' adaptor with 12 random nucleotides. It tagged each cDNA molecule. Each sample yielded at least 2.5 million CDR3-containing paired-end reads. TCRdb re-called the 5' RACE reads through MiXCR, storing one row per CDR3 protein. The data show fewer than 950,000 distinct CDR3 sequences, about 36% seen once. Study-level findings and limits: From one million sequenced T cells, diversity estimates were lower bounds. In older individuals, TCR beta diversity per million T cells was lower, falling roughly linearly with age.

After removal of 6 bases from V and 5 bases from J, the junction contained 12 bases not matched to a gene. The CDR3 spans 15 residues. The chain recombines TRBV12-3 or TRBV12-4 with TRBJ1-2; TRBD1 aligns across 7 bases. The receptor was isolated from a man between 18 and 29 years old in good health. Sequences were obtained from blood. The CDR3 DNA is TGTGCCAGCAGCGTACCACACAGGGGCTCATATGGCTACACCTTC. It translates to CASSVPHRGSYGYTF.